Below, one TCR beta chain is given with its context. Its antigen is as yet unknown. Germline trimming cut 3 bases from V and 3 bases from J; bases unmatched to any gene: 5. This CDR3 comprises 15 residues. Germline CDR1 is MNHEY and CDR2 is SMNVEV (reference sequence). The data derive from a study of shared clonotypes between healthy human individuals. Study overall: The donor pool was made up of a couple of women and three men aged 18 to 49. Three CD4 naive, three CD4 memory, two CD8 naive and one CD8 memory plate were used per donor.

Findings and caveats of the study: Blood was the sole source, and tissue repertoires probably differ.

Sequenced by immunoSEQ multiplex PCR; TCRdb stores in-frame clones only, minus some. Of some 1,600,000 clones listed, 95% to 99% are singletons. The specimen sequenced was naive CD4+ T cells sorted from blood. Subset defined: CD45RA+ positively selected. The source of this sequence is a man aged 25 to 40 in good health. The rearrangement uses TRBV27 and TRBJ1-1, with 9 bases fitting TRBD1. This chain's CDR3 is CASSFFGTGYTEAFF. The CDR3 DNA follows: TGTGCCAGCAGTTTTTTCGGGACAGGGTACACTGAAGCTTTCTTT.